One sample yielded the 32 T cell receptor beta chains listed below, sequenced in a study of shared T cell receptors in the human thymus. Clones were read by immunoSEQ multiplex PCR, and TCRdb kept only the in-frame ones, dropping some. The table lists approximately 760,000 clones, approximately 85% of them singletons. This sample also appeared in a second study, on human thymus T cells.

The sample taken for sequencing was thymocytes. These receptor sequences come from a girl under three years old with a congenital heart defect.

This chain connects TRBV5-5 to TRBJ2-2, with 11 bases identical to TRBD1. The length of the CDR3 is 18 residues. The V segment lost 10 bases and the J segment 0 bases; nucleotides outside the gene matches: 14. Germline V gives CDR1 SGHKS, CDR2 YYEKEE (reference sequence). CDR3 in amino acids: CASSQGQGVTANTGELFF. In nucleotides, the CDR3 is TGTGCCTCATCACAGGGACAGGGGGTTACCGCGAACACCGGGGAGCTGTTTTTT.

The chain is built from TRBV5-6 and TRBJ2-3; 7 bases agree with TRBD2. The J segment lost 3 bases and the V segment lost 5 bases, leaving 9 bases of the junction unmatched. The germline CDR1 and CDR2 sequences are SGHDT and YYEEEE. This CDR3 contains 15 residues. CDR3 in DNA: TGTGCCAGCAGTGGCGGGGGAGAGGAGACAGATACGCAGTATTTT. This translates into CASSGGGEETDTQYF.

The V gene is TRBV6-1, the J gene TRBJ1-6; D unclear. The CDR3 covers 13 residues. The germline V gene has CDR1 MNHNS and CDR2 SASEGT. Trimming pared 8 bases from V and 9 bases from J, leaving 14 bases between. Here the CDR3 DNA reads TGTGCCAGCCTGAACCCGGGGTCTTCACCCCTCCACTTT. Encoded protein: CASLNPGSSPLHF.

The CDR3 region is CASSRNTVYEQYF. DNA of the CDR3: TGTGCCAGCAGCAGAAACACAGTCTACGAGCAGTACTTC. The chain employs TRBV11-1 and TRBJ2-7; no firm D call. V was shortened by 5 bases and J by 3 bases, with 11 bases between the two germline ends. The CDR3 is 13 amino acids. CDR1 SGHAT and CDR2 FQDESV come from the germline V gene (reference sequence). The full variable domain, rest sourced from reference TRBV11-1 and TRBJ2-7, is EAEVAQSPRYKITEKSQAVAFWCDPISGHATLYWYRQILGQGPELLVQFQDESVVDDSQLPKDRFSAERLKGVDSTLKIQPAELGDSAMYLCASSRNTVYEQYFGPGTRLTVT.

The chain couples TRBV30 to TRBJ1-4, with TRBD1 matching over 7 bases. The CDR3 has 13 amino acids. Germline-derived CDR1 and CDR2 are GTSNPN and SVGIG (reference sequence). Losses at the gene ends were 2 bases for V and 7 bases for J; bases not matched to a gene: 4. CDR3 loop: CAWSSYRGEKLFF. CDR3 bases: TGTGCCTGGAGTAGTTACAGGGGTGAAAAACTGTTTTTT.

The DNA for the CDR3 is TGTGCCAGCACCCCGGGACAGGGGTCGGCCGGGGAGCTGTTTTTT. This sequence encodes CASTPGQGSAGELFF. This chain links TRBV6-6 with TRBJ2-2; 10 bases are shared with TRBD1. After removal of 7 bases from V and 6 bases from J, the junction contained 8 bases not matched to a gene. The germline V gene encodes CDR1 MNHNY and CDR2 SVGAGI (reference sequence). The CDR3 is 15 amino acids.

This clone appeared a single time. J is TRBJ1-4 and V is TRBV25-1; the D gene is possibly TRBD1 (6 bases). CDR3 length equals 16 residues. The germline V gene has CDR1 MGHDK and CDR2 SYGVNS. V was trimmed by 4 bases and J by 8 bases, leaving 20 bases between them. The CDR3 DNA reads TGTGCCAGCAGTGCGGGGGGCCGGGGGGGATCAGAAAAACTGTTTTTT. It specifies CASSAGGRGGSEKLFF. Based on the CDR3 plus reference TRBV25-1 and TRBJ1-4, the full variable domain is EADIYQTPRYLVIGTGKKITLECSQTMGHDKMYWYQQDPGMELHLIHYSYGVNSTEKGDLSSESTVSRIRTEHFPLTLESARPSHTSQYLCASSAGGRGGSEKLFFGSGTQLSVL.

The chain has TRBV29-1 and TRBJ1-1, with 7 bases fitting TRBD1. J lost 3 bases, V lost 6 bases, and 10 bases had no gene match. This CDR3 has 14 residues. The V gene's germline CDR1 is SQVTM and CDR2 ANQGSEA. CDR3 residues: CSVALQGLHTEAFF. CDR3 coding DNA: TGCAGCGTCGCCCTACAGGGGTTGCACACTGAAGCTTTCTTT.

The genes are TRBV5-6 and TRBJ1-1; no firm D call. The CDR3 has 17 residues. The germline gives CDR1 SGHDT, CDR2 YYEEEE. V was shortened by 3 bases and J by 7 bases, with 25 bases between the two germline ends. The CDR3 is CASSSTEPLMNGGEAFF. CDR3 in DNA: TGTGCCAGCAGCTCTACTGAGCCCTTAATGAATGGCGGTGAAGCTTTCTTT.

V usage is TRBV4-1 and J usage is TRBJ2-5; TRBD2 aligns across 8 bases. This CDR3 spans 18 amino acids. CDR1 and CDR2 from the germline V gene are MGHRA and YSYEKL. V gave up 1 base and J gave up 2 bases; unmatched junction bases: 12. In nucleotides, the CDR3 is TGCGCCAGCAGCCAAGGGGGGGGTAGCGGGGCATCACAAGAGACCCAGTACTTC. Encoded protein: CASSQGGGSGASQETQYF.

The V and J genes are TRBV6-5 and TRBJ1-4, with D unresolved. The V and J ends lost 2 bases and 7 bases respectively, with 11 bases between them. Germline V gives CDR1 MNHEY, CDR2 SVGAGI. The CDR3 length is 14 residues. CDR3 loop: CASSYAVSSEKLFF. CDR3 sequence (DNA): TGTGCCAGCAGTTACGCCGTTAGTTCTGAAAAACTGTTTTTT.

This clone was counted a single time. The chain has TRBV27 and TRBJ2-3; 8 nucleotides align to TRBD2. Germline lookup yields CDR1 MNHEY and CDR2 SMNVEV (reference sequence). After removal of 3 bases from V and 3 bases from J, the junction contained 8 bases not matched to a gene. This CDR3 contains 16 residues. CDR3 sequence (DNA): TGTGCCAGCAGTTTCATAGCGGGGCTTGGGACAGATACGCAGTATTTT. Its translation: CASSFIAGLGTDTQYF.

This sequence joins TRBV5-6 and TRBJ2-5; 7 nucleotides align to TRBD1. Germline-derived CDR1 and CDR2 are SGHDT and YYEEEE. CDR3 size: 14 residues. The junction had 7 bases not matched to a gene; V was cut back by 3 bases and J by 5 bases. The chain's CDR3 is CASSYRGWGETQYF. As DNA, the CDR3 is TGTGCCAGCAGCTACAGGGGCTGGGGTGAGACCCAGTACTTC.

The chain has TRBV21-1 and TRBJ2-7; the D call TRBD1 from the table was never checked on the DNA. TRBV21-1 is given as a pseudogene. The CDR3 is 14 amino acids. CDR3 residues: CASGQGASGDEQYF. In DNA form, the CDR3 reads TGTGCCAGCGGACAGGGGGCCTCGGGGGACGAGCAGTACTTC.

This clone appeared a single time. For the CDR3, the DNA is TGTGCCAGCAGCGGACGGACAGTTCAAACAAACTACAATGAGCAGTTCTTC. Translated, it gives CASSGRTVQTNYNEQFF. The V call is TRBV9, the J call TRBJ2-1; a weak D match, TRBD1 (6 bases). The germline CDR1 and CDR2 sequences are SGDLS and YYNGEE. CDR3 length: 17 residues. V lost 3 bases and J 3 bases, leaving 19 bases between the germline ends.

V and J are TRBV29-1 and TRBJ1-1; D remains unclear. Germline V lookup: CDR1 SQVTM, CDR2 ANQGSEA. This CDR3 comprises 11 residues. The ends were cut back, 3 bases at V and 7 bases at J, with 9 bases in the middle. The CDR3 protein is CSVEAEGEAFF. CDR3 coding DNA: TGCAGCGTTGAGGCAGAGGGTGAAGCTTTCTTT. Based on the CDR3 plus reference TRBV29-1 and TRBJ1-1, the full variable domain is SAVISQKPSRDICQRGTSLTIQCQVDSQVTMMFWYRQQPGQSLTLIATANQGSEATYESGFVIDKFPISRPNLTFSTLTVSNMSPEDSSIYLCSVEAEGEAFFGQGTRLTVV.

The rearrangement uses TRBV9 and TRBJ2-3; TRBD2 might be the D (6 bases). Trimming stripped 1 base from V and 2 bases from J, with 14 bases between. The CDR3 is 16 amino acids. Germline values: CDR1 SGDLS, CDR2 YYNGEE. CDR3 sequence: CASSVLPSAHTDTQYF. The CDR3, as DNA: TGTGCCAGCAGCGTATTGCCTAGCGCCCACACAGATACGCAGTATTTT.

The V and J genes are TRBV2 and TRBJ2-1; 10 nucleotides agree with TRBD2. The CDR3 extends over 18 amino acids. Germline V CDR1 and CDR2: SNHLY, FYNNEI. Losses at the gene ends were 2 bases for V and 8 bases for J; bases not matched to a gene: 15. DNA for the CDR3: TGTGCCAGCAGTGAACAGGGTCGGGCTAGCGGGGGTGGGGATGAGCAGTTCTTC. This gives the protein CASSEQGRASGGGDEQFF.

The gene calls are TRBV10-3 and TRBJ1-1; 10 nucleotides agree with TRBD1. Germline assignment: CDR1 ENHRY and CDR2 SYGVKD. V dropped 6 bases and J dropped 4; count of bases not matched to a gene: 17. CDR3 size: 18 residues. DNA of the CDR3: TGTGCCATCAGAAGGAGGGGGGACAGGGGTCAGTTAGGCACTGAAGCTTTCTTT. As protein: CAIRRRGDRGQLGTEAFF.

This chain links TRBV19 with TRBJ2-7; tentatively, D is TRBD2 (6 bases). This CDR3 is 14 amino acids long. Trimming left V 3 bases short and J 2 bases short, with 11 bases between. Germline assignment: CDR1 LNHDA and CDR2 SQIVND (reference sequence). This CDR3 is CASSIPGEPYEQYF. The CDR3 DNA reads as TGTGCCAGTAGTATTCCGGGGGAGCCCTACGAGCAGTACTTC.

The chain couples TRBV9 to TRBJ2-2, with a weak D call TRBD2 (6 bases). CDR3 length equals 17 residues. The germline gives CDR1 SGDLS, CDR2 YYNGEE. The V end lost 3 bases, the J end lost 1 base, and 16 bases lay between the germline ends. CDR3 sequence reads: CASSATPGVENTGELFF. The CDR3 region has the DNA TGTGCCAGCAGCGCCACTCCGGGGGTCGAGAACACCGGGGAGCTGTTTTTT.

The chain carries TRBV30 and TRBJ2-2; D unclear. Trimming removed 1 base at V and 0 bases at J, with 9 bases between. From germline, CDR1 is GTSNPN and CDR2 SVGIG (reference sequence). This CDR3 contains 15 residues. This CDR3 reads CAWSELLANTGELFF. In nucleotides, the CDR3 is TGTGCCTGGAGTGAACTTTTGGCGAACACCGGGGAGCTGTTTTTT.

The chain is built from TRBV15 and TRBJ1-2, with D possibly matching TRBD1 (6 bases). In germline, CDR1 is LNHNV, CDR2 YYDKDF (reference sequence). V was cut by 4 bases and J by 1 base, with 10 bases left in between. The CDR3 runs 14 residues. CDR3 sequence: CATSKEQGNYGYTF. CDR3 DNA sequence: TGTGCCACCAGCAAGGAACAGGGTAACTATGGCTACACCTTC.

The rearrangement links TRBV5-1 to TRBJ1-6, with D tentatively TRBD1 (5 bases). The ends were cut back, 4 bases at V and 5 bases at J, with 22 bases in the middle. The CDR3 runs to 18 residues. Germline-derived CDR1 and CDR2 are SGHRS and YFSETQ. CDR3 sequence: CASSPWAIQGGDNSPLHF. The CDR3 region has the DNA TGCGCCAGCAGCCCTTGGGCCATCCAGGGTGGGGATAATTCACCCCTCCACTTT.

This chain connects TRBV5-1 to TRBJ1-3; 9 bases map to TRBD1. This CDR3 has 20 residues. CDR1 and CDR2 from the germline V gene are SGHRS and YFSETQ. With V trimmed by 5 bases and J by 0 bases, 18 bases remained unmatched. The CDR3 is CASRPVEGQGLKSSGNTIYF. CDR3 DNA sequence: TGCGCCAGCAGGCCCGTAGAGGGACAGGGTCTCAAGAGCTCTGGAAACACCATATATTTT. The entire variable domain, with the rest obtained from reference TRBV5-1 and TRBJ1-3, is as follows: KAGVTQTPRYLIKTRGQQVTLSCSPISGHRSVSWYQQTPGQGLQFLFEYFSETQRNKGNFPGRFSGRQFSNSRSEMNVSTLELGDSALYLCASRPVEGQGLKSSGNTIYFGEGSWLTVV.

The rearrangement uses TRBV2 and TRBJ2-7; TRBD1 agrees at 8 bases. In germline, CDR1 is SNHLY, CDR2 FYNNEI. CDR3 length equals 14 residues. The V gene end was trimmed by 6 bases and the J gene end by 3 bases; junction bases not matched to a gene: 7. The CDR3 is CASSQGTGYYEQYF. The CDR3 DNA reads as TGTGCCAGCAGCCAAGGGACAGGTTACTACGAGCAGTACTTC.

The chain combines TRBV12-5 with TRBJ1-2; TRBD1 matches at 9 bases. Trimming at V came to 3 bases and at J to 4 bases, leaving 3 bases not matched to a gene. The CDR3 has 14 amino acids. The V gene's germline CDR1 is LGHNT and CDR2 FRNRAP. CDR3 residues: CASGLQGAIYGYTF. The CDR3 nucleotides read TGTGCTAGTGGTTTACAGGGGGCCATCTATGGCTACACCTTC.

V usage is TRBV27 and J usage is TRBJ2-7; tentatively, D is TRBD2 (5 bases). Trimming pared 0 bases from V and 9 bases from J, leaving 15 bases between. Germline V CDR1 and CDR2: MNHEY, SMNVEV (reference sequence). The CDR3 runs 14 residues. CDR3 nucleotide sequence: TGTGCCAGCAGTTTATCGGTGGATGAGGGATGGCAGTACTTC. This sequence encodes CASSLSVDEGWQYF.

A single count supports this clone. The rearrangement links TRBV5-1 to TRBJ1-3; D ambiguous. CDR3 size: 16 residues. V lost 6 bases and J 3 bases, leaving 19 bases between the germline ends. Germline V lookup: CDR1 SGHRS, CDR2 YFSETQ. CDR3 sequence reads: CASTSKDFRGGNTIYF. In nucleotides, the CDR3 is TGCGCCAGCACCAGCAAAGATTTTCGGGGTGGAAACACCATATATTTT.

The chain carries TRBV27 and TRBJ1-1, with TRBD1 matching over 7 bases. V lost 7 bases to trimming and J lost 2 bases; unmatched junction nucleotides: 13. Germline V gene data show CDR1 as MNHEY and CDR2 as SMNVEV (reference sequence). The CDR3 consists of 16 residues. The CDR3 DNA is TGTGCCAGCACCCTCAGAGGGAACAGGGGAAACACTGAAGCTTTCTTT. As protein: CASTLRGNRGNTEAFF.

This chain connects TRBV29-1 to TRBJ1-4; maybe TRBD1 (5 bases). There are 14 residues in the CDR3. The germline CDR1 and CDR2 sequences are SQVTM and ANQGSEA. V was trimmed by 0 bases and J by 7 bases, leaving 12 bases between them. CDR3 residues: CSVEERGGSEKLFF. Here the CDR3 DNA reads TGCAGCGTTGAAGAGCGGGGGGGAAGTGAAAAACTGTTTTTT.

The gene calls are TRBV4-3 and TRBJ1-1; the D gene is possibly TRBD1 (6 bases). The CDR3 length is 15 residues. Deletions cut 1 base from V and 1 base from J, with 10 bases between. Germline CDR1 reads LGHNA; CDR2 reads YSLEER. CDR3 DNA sequence: TGCGCCAGCAGCCAAGGTACAGGGACGAACACTGAAGCTTTCTTT. This translates into CASSQGTGTNTEAFF.